This passage covers 15 T cell receptor beta chains from one sample sequenced in a study of identical twins. TCRdb processed the 5' RACE reads anew with MiXCR; each CDR3 protein has one entry. The sample lists roughly 630,000 distinct CDR3 sequences; 7.1% were seen once. The sample was also linked to a second study, of yellow fever vaccine responses in identical twins.

The sample consisted of PBMCs. The receptors stem from a woman aged 18 to 35 in good health.

This clonotype was picked up many times. Germline is not matched at one junction end, which may reflect a read error. The chain recombines TRBV5-1 with TRBJ2-3; unclear D gene. Germline lookup yields CDR1 SGHRS and CDR2 YFSETQ. This CDR3 comprises 14 residues. This chain's CDR3 is CASSLGGITDTQYF. The CDR3 DNA is TGTGCCAGCAGTTTAGGCGGAATTACAGATACGCAGTATTTT.

This clonotype was counted between two and nine times. J is TRBJ2-7 and V is TRBV5-1, with 8 nucleotides matching TRBD1. The J segment lost 7 bases and the V segment lost 0 bases, leaving 9 bases of the junction unmatched. CDR3 length: 15 residues. Germline V gene lookup returns CDR1 SGHRS and CDR2 YFSETQ. In DNA, the CDR3 is TGCGCCAGCAGCTTGGAGGGGACAGGTGGTACAGAGCAGTACTTC. Its protein product is CASSLEGTGGTEQYF.

V gene TRBV6-1 combines with J gene TRBJ2-7; 7 nucleotides align to TRBD1. With 4 bases clipped from V and 3 bases from J, the junction kept 6 bases outside the gene matches. The CDR3 loop spans 14 amino acids. Germline-derived CDR1 and CDR2 are MNHNS and SASEGT. This CDR3 reads CASSAAGTVYEQYV. CDR3 sequence (DNA): TGTGCCAGCAGTGCAGCCGGGACAGTCTACGAGCAGTACGTC.

This clonotype was observed a few times. The rearrangement uses TRBV20-1 and TRBJ1-1, with no clear D. CDR3 length equals 15 residues. Trimming removed 0 bases from V and 3 bases from J, with 14 bases in between. Germline V lookup: CDR1 DFQATT, CDR2 SNEGSKA (reference sequence). The CDR3 is CSARDGAGGYTEAFF. The CDR3 DNA reads as TGCAGTGCTAGAGATGGAGCAGGAGGGTACACTGAAGCTTTCTTT.

This clonotype was detected only a few times. The rearrangement joins TRBV7-9 to TRBJ2-2; D is undetermined. The CDR3 length is 16 residues. Germline CDR1 and CDR2: SEHNR and FQNEAQ (reference sequence). The V and J ends lost 3 bases and 3 bases respectively, with 14 bases between them. In DNA form, the CDR3 reads TGTGCCAGCAGCTTTCGGGTCGTTTGGGACACCGGGGAGCTGTTTTTT. Residues: CASSFRVVWDTGELFF. Combining the CDR3 with reference TRBV7-9 and TRBJ2-2 gives the whole variable domain DTGVSQNPRHKITKRGQNVTFRCDPISEHNRLYWYRQTLGQGPEFLTYFQNEAQLEKSRLLSDRFSAERPKGSFSTLEIQRTEQGDSAMYLCASSFRVVWDTGELFFGEGSRLTVL.

This clonotype appeared many times. The genes are TRBV5-1 and TRBJ2-1, with D tentatively TRBD2 (5 bases). CDR3 length: 15 amino acids. The ends were cut back, 0 bases at V and 6 bases at J, with 13 bases in the middle. CDR1 and CDR2 from the germline V gene are SGHRS and YFSETQ. CDR3 in DNA: TGCGCCAGCAGCTTGGGTGCAGAGGGTTTCAATGAGCAGTTCTTC. This gives the protein CASSLGAEGFNEQFF.

In its sample, this clonotype was seen many times. The J gene is TRBJ2-5, the V gene TRBV9; 11 nucleotides line up with TRBD2. The length of the CDR3 is 17 residues. The V and J ends lost 1 base and 3 bases, in that order; junction bases with no gene match: 8. CDR1 is SGDLS and CDR2 is YYNGEE in the germline V gene. The CDR3 loop reads CASSVNVAGGPKETQYF. The CDR3 nucleotides read TGTGCCAGCAGCGTAAACGTAGCGGGAGGGCCGAAAGAGACCCAGTACTTC.

The rearrangement uses TRBV15 and TRBJ2-5, with 14 positions matching TRBD2. The V gene end was trimmed by 0 bases and the J gene end by 4 bases; junction bases not matched to a gene: 13. Germline CDR1 LNHNV, CDR2 YYDKDF (reference sequence). The CDR3 covers 20 residues. CDR3 region: CATSRDGGEGTSGGGETQYF. CDR3 DNA sequence: TGTGCCACCAGCAGAGATGGAGGGGAAGGGACTAGCGGGGGAGGAGAGACCCAGTACTTC.

This clonotype occurred a few times. The CDR3 spells CATSRVSQPGNVLTF. CDR3 DNA: TGTGCCACCAGCAGAGTGAGCCAACCTGGCAACGTCCTGACTTTC. The chain carries TRBV15 and TRBJ2-6; D is unresolved. Deletions cut 1 base from V and 9 bases from J, with 13 bases between. CDR1 and CDR2 from the germline V gene are LNHNV and YYDKDF (reference sequence). There are 15 residues in the CDR3.

This clonotype appeared a few times. The genes are TRBV27 and TRBJ2-7; 9 bases align to TRBD2. The CDR3 runs to 15 residues. Losses at the gene ends were 5 bases for V and 2 bases for J; bases not matched to a gene: 7. Germline CDR1 reads MNHEY; CDR2 reads SMNVEV (reference sequence). The CDR3 DNA is TGTGCCAGCAGTAGCCGGGCTAGCGGGGCCTACGAGCAGTACTTC. Translation gives CASSSRASGAYEQYF.

This clonotype appeared a few times. This chain links TRBV20-1 with TRBJ2-7; D is uncertain. Germline V lookup: CDR1 DFQATT, CDR2 SNEGSKA (reference sequence). The CDR3 is made up of 14 amino acids. V dropped 1 base and J dropped 3 bases, with 13 bases sitting between them. The CDR3 nucleotides read TGCAGTGCTAGAGCCCCTGGACCTAACTACGAGCAGTACTTC. Translated, it gives CSARAPGPNYEQYF.

This clonotype was counted ten times or more. The rearrangement links TRBV7-6 to TRBJ2-2, with 10 bases that match TRBD1. The V and J ends lost 5 bases and 5 bases, in that order; junction bases with no gene match: 5. The CDR3 is 15 residues long. The V gene's germline CDR1 is SGHVS and CDR2 FNYEAQ. This chain's CDR3 is CASSPGQGWTGELFF. CDR3 bases: TGTGCCAGCAGCCCGGGACAGGGGTGGACCGGGGAGCTGTTTTTT.

This clonotype was detected only a few times. The genes are TRBV20-1 and TRBJ2-1, with 11 bases that match TRBD2. This CDR3 is built from 17 residues. Germline V gene data show CDR1 as DFQATT and CDR2 as SNEGSKA (reference sequence). J lost 3 bases, V lost 4 bases, and 11 bases had no gene match. The CDR3 reads CSAKTLLAGVLYNEQFF. CDR3 coding DNA: TGCAGTGCTAAAACCCTACTAGCGGGAGTTCTCTACAATGAGCAGTTCTTC.

This chain joins TRBV5-1 and TRBJ1-1, with unresolved D. The V end lost 0 bases, the J end lost 5 bases, and 20 bases lay between the germline ends. The CDR3 runs to 17 residues. Germline loops: CDR1 SGHRS, CDR2 YFSETQ. The CDR3 bases are TGCGCCAGCAGCTTGGGTGTCCAGCCTTTCGGACGGACTGAAGCTTTCTTT. Protein product: CASSLGVQPFGRTEAFF. Full variable domain (rest looked up from reference TRBV5-1 and TRBJ1-1): KAGVTQTPRYLIKTRGQQVTLSCSPISGHRSVSWYQQTPGQGLQFLFEYFSETQRNKGNFPGRFSGRQFSNSRSEMNVSTLELGDSALYLCASSLGVQPFGRTEAFFGQGTRLTVV.

This clonotype occurred a few times. This chain links TRBV5-1 with TRBJ2-5; TRBD2 matches 9 bases. V lost 0 bases and J lost 5; bases outside the gene matches: 5. The CDR3 has 15 residues. Germline V CDR1 and CDR2: SGHRS, YFSETQ. The CDR3 loop reads CASSLALAGIETQYF. The DNA for the CDR3 is TGCGCCAGCAGCTTGGCCCTAGCGGGAATTGAGACCCAGTACTTC.